This is a list of T cell receptor beta chains from one sample in a study of CD8+CD57+ T cells in acquired aplastic anemia. MiXCR was run by TCRdb on the reads, yielding one entry per CDR3 protein. The sample records some 190,000 distinct CDR3 sequences, less than 55% being singletons. The sample comprised sorted CD4+, CD8+, or CD8+CD57+ T cells (not recorded which) from PBMCs. The receptors were gathered from a human donor in good health. CDR3s include the opening cysteine and the closing phenylalanine or tryptophan. Each record gives: J gene, V gene, D gene, clone size, CDR3 protein, CDR3 DNA. The D gene is left open where the match is weak. Some rows have no size entry. The others give once, few or many, or a class for an expanded clone.

J gene: TRBJ2-1
V gene: TRBV3-1
D gene: .
clone size: few
CDR3 protein: CASSQSSYSYEQFF
CDR3 DNA: TGTGCCAGCAGCCAATCCTCTTACTCCTATGAGCAGTTCTTC

J gene: TRBJ2-5
V gene: TRBV18
D gene: TRBD2
clone size: many
CDR3 protein: CASSQRERETQYF
CDR3 DNA: TGTGCCAGCTCCCAGCGGGAGAGGGAGACCCAGTACTTC

J gene: TRBJ1-1
V gene: TRBV29-1
D gene: .
clone size: few
CDR3 protein: CSVEVAGLNTEAFF
CDR3 DNA: TGCAGCGTTGAAGTCGCAGGGCTGAACACTGAAGCTTTCTTT

J gene: TRBJ2-3
V gene: TRBV24-1
D gene: .
clone size: many
CDR3 protein: CATSDKRDTQYF
CDR3 DNA: TGTGCCACCAGTGATAAAAGAGATACGCAGTATTTT

J gene: TRBJ2-5
V gene: TRBV5-5
D gene: .
clone size: many
CDR3 protein: CASSFLSGETQYF
CDR3 DNA: TGTGCCAGCAGCTTTCTGTCAGGGGAGACCCAGTACTTC

J gene: TRBJ1-2
V gene: TRBV11-1
D gene: TRBD1
clone size: .
CDR3 protein: CASTRDRGWRGYTF
CDR3 DNA: TGTGCCAGCACTCGGGACAGGGGGTGGCGCGGCTACACCTTC

J gene: TRBJ1-1
V gene: TRBV19
D gene: .
clone size: .
CDR3 protein: CASSSGKNTEAFF
CDR3 DNA: TGTGCCAGCAGTAGCGGGAAGAACACTGAAGCTTTCTTT

J gene: TRBJ2-6
V gene: TRBV20-1
D gene: .
clone size: many
CDR3 protein: CSARRSGANVLTF
CDR3 DNA: TGCAGTGCTAGAAGAAGTGGGGCCAACGTCCTGACTTTC

J gene: TRBJ2-5
V gene: TRBV7-8
D gene: TRBD2
clone size: once
CDR3 protein: CASSSLSGRQETQYF
CDR3 DNA: TGTGCCAGCAGCTCACTTAGCGGGAGACAAGAGACCCAGTACTTC

J gene: TRBJ2-7
V gene: TRBV6-1
D gene: TRBD1
clone size: .
CDR3 protein: CASTLGTGINEQYF
CDR3 DNA: TGTGCCAGCACCCTCGGGACAGGGATCAACGAGCAGTACTTC

J gene: TRBJ2-7
V gene: TRBV5-1
D gene: .
clone size: .
CDR3 protein: CASSLEGTRSGLLTEQYF
CDR3 DNA: TGCGCCAGCAGCTTGGAGGGAACGAGAAGCGGCCTCCTGACCGAGCAGTACTTC

J gene: TRBJ2-1
V gene: TRBV7-9
D gene: TRBD1
clone size: few
CDR3 protein: CAIPGQGKNEQFF
CDR3 DNA: TGTGCCATTCCGGGACAGGGAAAGAATGAGCAGTTCTTC

J gene: TRBJ2-7
V gene: TRBV10-2
D gene: .
clone size: few
CDR3 protein: CASSESPLTVPATYEQYF
CDR3 DNA: TGCGCCAGCAGTGAGTCCCCCTTGACGGTTCCTGCCACCTACGAGCAGTACTTC